These T cell receptor beta chains were read from a single sample in a study of T cell responses to AZD1222 COVID-19 vaccine. Some clones are missing from TCRdb's copy, which holds only in-frame ones; the method was immunoSEQ multiplex PCR. The repertoire holds some 130,000 clones, with 88% as singletons. This material consisted of peripheral blood, taken on day 0 of MenACWY control vaccination. Every receptor here comes from an adult in good health. CDR3s include the opening cysteine and the closing phenylalanine or tryptophan. The order of the fields is J gene, V gene, D gene, clone size, CDR3 DNA, CDR3 protein. A D gene is named only where the DNA matches it firmly. Clone size, where shown, is once, few, many, or a class for clones that have expanded.

TRBJ1-2 | TRBV25-1 | - | - | TGTGCCAGCAGTGGACCGGGACAACCGGGAGGCGGCTATGGCTACACCTTC | CASSGPGQPGGGYGYTF
TRBJ2-7 | TRBV27 | - | - | TGTGCCAGCAGTTTAGGTCGGGATTCCTACGAGCAGTACTTC | CASSLGRDSYEQYF
TRBJ2-4 | TRBV19 | - | - | TGTGCCAGTACCCCAGCCCGTGGACGTGAGCTAGCCAAAAACATTCAGTACTTC | CASTPARGRELAKNIQYF
TRBJ1-2 | TRBV29-1 | - | - | TGCAGCCTGGGACTCCCCCATACTAACTATGGCTACACCTTC | CSLGLPHTNYGYTF
TRBJ2-3 | TRBV7-9 | TRBD2 | - | TGTGCCAGCAGCTTAGGAGGATGGCGGGAGGGCCGGTACACAGATACGCAGTATTTT | CASSLGGWREGRYTDTQYF
TRBJ1-2 | TRBV28 | - | - | TGTGCCAGTCTTGAGCAGGGATATGGCTACACCTTC | CASLEQGYGYTF
TRBJ2-3 | TRBV5-1 | - | - | TGCGCCAGCAGCCTAGGGGACGGGGATACGCAGTATTTT | CASSLGDGDTQYF
TRBJ2-7 | TRBV3-1/TRBV3-2 | - | few | TGTGCCAGCAGCCAAGCGGGCTGGGTCGAGCAGTACTTC | CASSQAGWVEQYF
TRBJ1-5 | TRBV28 | TRBD1 | - | TGTGCCAGCAGTGACGTTGTGGGGACAGGAGACGAGCCCCAGCATTTT | CASSDVVGTGDEPQHF
TRBJ1-5 | TRBV28 | - | - | TGTGCCAGCAGTTTATCGGGGGGAATAGGCAATCAGCCCCAGCATTTT | CASSLSGGIGNQPQHF
TRBJ2-7 | TRBV13 | TRBD2 | - | TGTGCCAGCAGCTTAGGGCGACTAGCGGGAGACGAGCAGTACTTC | CASSLGRLAGDEQYF
TRBJ2-7 | TRBV11-2 | - | - | TGTGCCAGCAGCTTAGATTACAGGGGGGGAGAGCAGTACTTC | CASSLDYRGGEQYF
TRBJ2-1 | TRBV5-6 | TRBD2 | - | TGTGCCAGCAGCCCTCCGGGAGGGGCGGGATTACTAGAGCAGTTCTTC | CASSPPGGAGLLEQFF
TRBJ1-6 | TRBV6-4 | TRBD1 | - | TGTGCCAGCAGGGACGGACAGGGGGCGAATAATTCACCCCTCCACTTT | CASRDGQGANNSPLHF
TRBJ2-1 | TRBV27 | TRBD2 | - | TGTGCCAGCAGCGCGAGGACTAGCGGGAGACAGGAGCAGTTCTTC | CASSARTSGRQEQFF
TRBJ2-7 | TRBV4-1 | - | - | TGCGCCAGCAGCCCTGGACAAGCCTACGAGCAGTACTTC | CASSPGQAYEQYF
TRBJ2-7 | TRBV2 | - | few | TGTGCCAGCAGTGTATGGCAGGCACGAGGGTACTTC | CASSVWQARGYF
TRBJ2-1 | TRBV19 | TRBD2 | once | TGTGCCAGTAGTGCTCGACCACTAGCGGACAATGAGCAGTTCTTC | CASSARPLADNEQFF
TRBJ1-1 | TRBV5-6 | - | once | TGTGCCAGCAGCCCGGCCCAAACAGGAGACACTGAAGCTTTCTTT | CASSPAQTGDTEAFF
TRBJ1-2 | TRBV28 | - | - | TGTGCCAGCAGTTTCCCCTCTCGTTTGTGGAGGGCGAGCTATGGCTACACCTTC | CASSFPSRLWRASYGYTF
TRBJ1-2 | TRBV29-1 | - | - | TGCAGCGTTGAATGGTCCTCTAGGGGCTACACCTTC | CSVEWSSRGYTF
TRBJ2-7 | TRBV5-1 | - | - | TGCGCCAGCAGCTCCGCCATTGGGGAGCAGTACTTC | CASSSAIGEQYF
TRBJ1-3 | TRBV7-9 | - | - | TGTGCCAGCAGCTTAGGGGGGCCCTCTGGAAACACCATATATTTT | CASSLGGPSGNTIYF
TRBJ1-1 | TRBV19 | - | - | TGTGCCAGTAGTGTGGGACAGAACACTGAAGCTTTCTTT | CASSVGQNTEAFF
TRBJ2-7 | TRBV7-9 | - | - | TGTGCCAGCAGCTTTGGGGCCTACTCCTACGAGCAGTACTTC | CASSFGAYSYEQYF
TRBJ2-7 | TRBV28 | - | - | TGTGCCAGCAGTCCCTATTCCCTCTACGAGCAGTACTTC | CASSPYSLYEQYF
TRBJ2-1 | TRBV19 | TRBD2 | - | TGTGCCAGTAGTGCCCAGAGCGGGAGGGCCCAAGATGAGCAGTTCTTC | CASSAQSGRAQDEQFF
TRBJ2-1 | TRBV5-1 | TRBD2 | - | TGCGCCAGCAGCACAGTGGACCCGGGGGGCAATGAGCAGTTCTTC | CASSTVDPGGNEQFF
TRBJ1-4 | TRBV10-2 | - | - | TGCGCCAGCAGGACCGGGACTGCCAACGAAAAACTGTTTTTT | CASRTGTANEKLFF
TRBJ2-6 | TRBV5-1 | - | - | TGCGCCAGCAGCACCTTGGACGGGAGCTCTGGGGCCAACGTCCTGACTTTC | CASSTLDGSSGANVLTF
TRBJ1-1 | TRBV5-1 | - | - | TGCGCCAGCAGCTTGGTCCCTCTCCTAACTGAAGCTTTCTTT | CASSLVPLLTEAFF
TRBJ2-1 | TRBV7-9 | - | - | TGTGCCAGCAGCATGAAGGACCGAGAAAATATCTTC | CASSMKDRENIF
TRBJ2-7 | TRBV7-9 | TRBD2 | - | TGTGCCAGCAGCCCGCAAGCGGGAGGGCCCTACGAGCAGTACTTC | CASSPQAGGPYEQYF
TRBJ2-1 | TRBV7-3 | TRBD2 | - | TGTGCCAGCAGTTTAGGGGGCCTAGCGGGAGTCAATGAGCAGTTCTTC | CASSLGGLAGVNEQFF
TRBJ1-5 | TRBV20-1 | - | - | TGCAGTGCCGGGGGTCAGCCCCAGCATTTT | CSAGGQPQHF
TRBJ1-2 | TRBV4-1 | - | once | TGCGCCAGCAGCCAAGTTCTAATATCCTATGGCTACACCTTC | CASSQVLISYGYTF
TRBJ1-1 | TRBV5-1 | TRBD1 | few | TGCGCCAGCAGCTTGGACAGGGGTGGCACTGAAGCTTTCTTT | CASSLDRGGTEAFF
TRBJ2-7 | TRBV2 | TRBD2 | - | TGTGCCAGCAGCGCCTCTGTAGCGGGGTCCTACGAGCAGTACTTC | CASSASVAGSYEQYF
TRBJ2-1 | TRBV5-1 | TRBD2 | - | TGCGCCAGCAGCCCGGGTACTTGGACTAGTGAGAATGAGCAGTTCTTC | CASSPGTWTSENEQFF
TRBJ2-2 | TRBV30 | - | few | TGTGCCTGGAGCCTGGGGCGGGTCGCCGGGGAGCTGTTTTTT | CAWSLGRVAGELFF
TRBJ2-5 | TRBV7-2 | - | - | TGTGCCAGCAGCTTGGGTGGCCTAAACCAAGAGACCCAGTACTTC | CASSLGGLNQETQYF
TRBJ2-5 | TRBV9 | - | once | TGTGCCAGCAGCGTAGGTTTAGGGCAAGAGACCCAGTACTTC | CASSVGLGQETQYF
TRBJ1-1 | TRBV6-6 | - | - | TGTGCCAGCAGTTATTCAGGGTTTGACACTGAAGCTTTCTTT | CASSYSGFDTEAFF
TRBJ2-7 | TRBV28 | - | - | TGTGCCAGCAGCTTAGGTGGGGGGGGCGGCTACGAGCAGTACTTC | CASSLGGGGGYEQYF
TRBJ1-6 | TRBV5-1 | TRBD1 | - | TGCGCCAGCAGCTTGGAACAGGGGGTAGTGAATTCACCCCTCCACTTT | CASSLEQGVVNSPLHF
TRBJ2-5 | TRBV20-1 | TRBD1 | few | TGCAGTGCTAGTTCGGACAGGGCTTTTGGAAAAGAGACCCAGTACTTC | CSASSDRAFGKETQYF
TRBJ1-4 | TRBV5-1 | TRBD1 | - | TGCGCCAGCACTAAGACAGGGGGTGAAAAACTGTTTTTT | CASTKTGGEKLFF
TRBJ2-3 | TRBV5-5 | TRBD1 | - | TGTGCCAGCAGCTTTGGACAGGGCGCAGATACGCAGTATTTT | CASSFGQGADTQYF
TRBJ1-1 | TRBV29-1 | - | - | TGCAGCGTTGAAGGCAGGGGACGGAAAAACACTGAAGCTTTCTTT | CSVEGRGRKNTEAFF
TRBJ1-3 | TRBV9 | TRBD1 | - | TGTGCCAGCAGCGGCCTCGGGACAGACTCTGGAAACACCATATATTTT | CASSGLGTDSGNTIYF
TRBJ2-1 | TRBV5-4 | - | - | TGTGCCAGCAGCTCCCGGGGGCGGAGCTCCTACAATGAGCAGTTCTTC | CASSSRGRSSYNEQFF